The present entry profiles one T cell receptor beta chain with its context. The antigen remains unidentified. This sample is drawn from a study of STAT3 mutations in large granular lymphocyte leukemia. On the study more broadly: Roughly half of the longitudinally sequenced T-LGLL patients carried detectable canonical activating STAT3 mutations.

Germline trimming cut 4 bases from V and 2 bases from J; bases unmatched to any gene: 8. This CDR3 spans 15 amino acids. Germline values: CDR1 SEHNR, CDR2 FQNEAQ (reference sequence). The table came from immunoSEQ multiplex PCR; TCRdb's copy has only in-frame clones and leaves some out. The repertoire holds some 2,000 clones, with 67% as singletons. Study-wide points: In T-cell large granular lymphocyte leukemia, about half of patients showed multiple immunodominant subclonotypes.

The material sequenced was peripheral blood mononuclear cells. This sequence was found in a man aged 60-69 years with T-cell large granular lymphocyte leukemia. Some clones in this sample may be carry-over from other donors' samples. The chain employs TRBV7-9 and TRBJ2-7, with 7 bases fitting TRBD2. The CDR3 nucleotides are TGTGCCAGCAGCTCACGCGGTGGGGGGGCCTACGAGCAGTACTTC. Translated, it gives CASSSRGGGAYEQYF. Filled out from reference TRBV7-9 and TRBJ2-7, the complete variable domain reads DTGVSQNPRHKITKRGQNVTFRCDPISEHNRLYWYRQTLGQGPEFLTYFQNEAQLEKSRLLSDRFSAERPKGSFSTLEIQRTEQGDSAMYLCASSSRGGGAYEQYFGPGTRLTVT.